This T cell receptor (beta chain) was obtained from a study of cytomegalovirus exposure and HLA in healthy donors. As for the study in general: Genotyping of roughly 400 donors showed that roughly 83% belonged to the Caucasian-associated ancestry cluster. Study outcomes and limitations: V- and J-gene trimming of TCR beta was linked (in a later analysis) to a missense DCLRE1C variant. Earlier analysis looked at TCR beta V segments, and most were productive about 87% or about 30% of the time. The authors judged a highly shared variant cluster likely a sequencing artifact.

Note on this clone: The antigen is undetermined.

In the PCR, 60 Vbeta and 13 Jbeta primers were used. The data were produced by immunoSEQ multiplex PCR, yet TCRdb's version contains in-frame clones alone and is incomplete. The sample records approximately 140,000 clones, 80% being singletons. This CDR3 spans 18 amino acids. The germline V and J ends were trimmed by 5 bases and 2 bases, with 22 bases remaining between them. Germline CDR1 and CDR2: MDHEN and SYDVKM. The origin of this receptor is a man aged 25 to 40 in good health and CMV-seronegative. The sequencing input was PBMCs. The chain joins TRBV28 to TRBJ1-3; a weak D match, TRBD1 (6 bases). CDR3 sequence (DNA): TGTGCCAGCAGTCGACCCTTATCCGGGACACTTGCTGGAAACACCATATATTTT. Translating it yields CASSRPLSGTLAGNTIYF. Combining the CDR3 with reference TRBV28 and TRBJ1-3 gives the whole variable domain DVKVTQSSRYLVKRTGEKVFLECVQDMDHENMFWYRQDPGLGLRLIYFSYDVKMKEKGDIPEGYSVSREKKERFSLILESASTNQTSMYLCASSRPLSGTLAGNTIYFGEGSWLTVV.